These 10 T cell receptor beta chains share one sample of origin, sequenced in a study of T cells expressing NK-cell markers. TCRdb reanalyzed the 5' RACE reads and collapses them to one entry per CDR3 protein, without DNA. Found here are hundreds of thousands of distinct CDR3 sequences; the top ten clones hold 3% to 4.5%. The sample consisted of blood T cells: a sorted CD56 or NKG2C T cell subset, CD4+ or CD8+ T cells, or bulk PBMC T cells (not recorded which). The receptors here all came from a man aged 18 to 35 in good health.

This chain joins TRBV27 and TRBJ2-1; TCRdb calls TRBD2, which cannot be checked without DNA. The CDR3 loop spans 16 amino acids. The germline V gene encodes CDR1 MNHEY and CDR2 SMNVEV (reference sequence). The CDR3 sequence: CASSLAGPFSYNEQFF.

This sequence joins TRBV20-1 and TRBJ1-2; TCRdb returns TRBD1, unconfirmable since there is no DNA. The germline V gene has CDR1 DFQATT and CDR2 SNEGSKA (reference sequence). This CDR3 is 14 amino acids long. The CDR3: CSARTVQEDYGYTF.

The chain combines TRBV12-3 or TRBV12-4 with TRBJ1-5; no DNA is available, so the TRBD1 call from TCRdb remains unchecked. CDR3 length equals 16 residues. The CDR3 here is CASNTDQGMGNQPQHF.

V and J are TRBV20-1 and TRBJ2-6; there is no DNA to check the TCRdb D call of TRBD1. The CDR3 loop spans 16 amino acids. From germline, CDR1 is DFQATT and CDR2 SNEGSKA (reference sequence). CDR3 in amino acids: CSAKRQGTSGANVLTF.

V is TRBV3-1 and J is TRBJ2-1; there is no DNA to check the TCRdb D call of TRBD2. This CDR3 region has 14 residues. CDR1 is LGHDT and CDR2 is YNNKEL in the germline V gene (reference sequence). CDR3 protein: CASSQEGPYNEQFF.

The CDR3 here is CASGLEPYEQYF. This chain links TRBV10-2 with TRBJ2-7. This CDR3 has 12 residues. CDR1 and CDR2 from the germline V gene are WSHSY and SAAADI.

This sequence joins TRBV25-1 and TRBJ1-6; TCRdb names TRBD1, which stays unverified in the absence of DNA. The germline V gene encodes CDR1 MGHDK and CDR2 SYGVNS. The CDR3 is made up of 14 amino acids. CDR3 loop: CASTLRGALSPLHF.

CDR3 residues: CATSHQVGEDQETQYF. The V gene is TRBV15, the J gene TRBJ2-5; TCRdb calls TRBD2, which cannot be checked without DNA. CDR3 length equals 16 residues. Germline lookup yields CDR1 LNHNV and CDR2 YYDKDF (reference sequence).

The rearrangement joins TRBV2 to TRBJ2-3. The germline gives CDR1 SNHLY, CDR2 FYNNEI. This CDR3 comprises 15 residues. CDR3 residues: CASSPTGFPTDTQYF.

The rearrangement links TRBV20-1 to TRBJ2-2; without DNA, the TCRdb call of TRBD2 cannot be checked. The CDR3 runs 17 residues. Looked up from germline, CDR1 is DFQATT and CDR2 is SNEGSKA (reference sequence). CDR3 loop: CSASLSSGGPGTGELFF.